A selection of T cell receptor beta chains follows, all from one sample in a study of cytomegalovirus exposure and HLA in healthy donors. Using immunoSEQ multiplex PCR, the repertoire was profiled, and TCRdb retains in-frame clones only, with some absent. The table lists roughly 150,000 clones, 85% of them singletons. Sequencing was done on a sample of PBMCs. The receptors were gathered from a boy younger than 10 in good health and CMV-seronegative. CDR3s include the opening cysteine and the closing phenylalanine or tryptophan. A D gene is named only where the DNA matches it firmly. Size is omitted from some rows. Given values are once, few, many or a class for expanded clones.

clone size,J gene,V gene,D gene,CDR3 DNA,CDR3 protein
.,TRBJ1-2,TRBV28,.,TGTGCCAGCAGTTTGATGGACCGGTTCGGCTATGGGGCGGGCTACACCTTC,CASSLMDRFGYGAGYTF
.,TRBJ2-7,TRBV5-1,.,TGCGCCAGCAGCTTACGACAGTCCTACGAGCAGTACTTC,CASSLRQSYEQYF
.,TRBJ2-7,TRBV29-1,TRBD2,TGCAGCGTTGGAGGACTAGCGGGAGTGCACGAGCAGTACTTC,CSVGGLAGVHEQYF
.,TRBJ1-1,TRBV2,.,TGTGCCAGCTGTCGGGCAGGGGAGGGTAGAGACACTGAAGCTTTCTTT,CASCRAGEGRDTEAFF
.,TRBJ1-4,TRBV19,.,TGTGCCAGTTCCACCCCAGGACAGCAGAATGAAAAACTGTTTTTT,CASSTPGQQNEKLFF
.,TRBJ1-2,TRBV14,.,TGTGCCAGCAGCCAACAAAACAGTTATGGCTACACCTTC,CASSQQNSYGYTF
.,TRBJ1-1,TRBV7-9,.,TGTGCCAGCAGCTTATTGGGGGCGAACACTGAAGCTTTCTTT,CASSLLGANTEAFF
.,TRBJ2-3,TRBV5-1,TRBD2,TGCGCCAGCAGCCAGGCAGCGGGAAACACAGATACGCAGTATTTT,CASSQAAGNTDTQYF
.,TRBJ1-5,TRBV30,.,TGTGCCTGGAGTGTTGTTCCATTTCAGCCCCAGCATTTT,CAWSVVPFQPQHF
.,TRBJ2-7,TRBV5-4,TRBD1,TGTGCCAGCAGCTGGACAGGGGGCGGAAAAGGCTACGAGCAGTACTTC,CASSWTGGGKGYEQYF
few,TRBJ2-3,TRBV5-4,TRBD1,TGTGCCAGCAGCTTCCGACAGGGCGCCACAGATACGCAGTATTTT,CASSFRQGATDTQYF
.,TRBJ2-1,TRBV18,.,TGTGCCAGCTCATTTGGGAGCTCCTACAATGAGCAGTTCTTC,CASSFGSSYNEQFF
.,TRBJ1-6,TRBV6-4,.,TGTGCCAGCAGTGACTCCGCGTCTAGCTTGTCACCCCTCCACTTT,CASSDSASSLSPLHF
.,TRBJ1-6,TRBV11-2,.,TGTGCCAGCAGCTCCTCGGGGATAAATTCACCCCTCCACTTT,CASSSSGINSPLHF
.,TRBJ2-7,TRBV28,.,TGTGCCAGCAATCCTGGCGGGTCTACCTACGAGCAGTACTTC,CASNPGGSTYEQYF
.,TRBJ2-1,TRBV11-3,.,TGTGCCAGCAGCCCCCCAGGGGGCGGGAGAAACAATGAGCAGTTCTTC,CASSPPGGGRNNEQFF
few,TRBJ2-3,TRBV2,.,TGTGCCAGCAGTGAAGCGGGAGGACAGGGCACAGATACGCAGTATTTT,CASSEAGGQGTDTQYF
few,TRBJ2-5,TRBV18,TRBD2,TGTGCCAGCTCACCACTAGCGGGAGTAGAGACCCAGTACTTC,CASSPLAGVETQYF
.,TRBJ1-5,TRBV29-1,.,TGCAGCGTCCGGGATCCTAATCAGCCCCAGCATTTT,CSVRDPNQPQHF
.,TRBJ2-2,TRBV10-3,.,TGTGCCATCAGTGAGTCAGGACAGAACACCGGGGAGCTGTTTTTT,CAISESGQNTGELFF
.,TRBJ1-2,TRBV2,TRBD1,TGTGCCAGCAGTGCCCCTGACAGGGGAGATTATGGCTACACCTTC,CASSAPDRGDYGYTF
.,TRBJ2-5,TRBV7-9,.,TGTGCCAGCGGGAGCGGGGAGACCCAGTACTTC,CASGSGETQYF
.,TRBJ2-5,TRBV13,TRBD2,TGTGCCAGCAGCTTAGAGGCCAGCGGGGGTGTAAAGACCCAGTACTTC,CASSLEASGGVKTQYF
.,TRBJ1-2,TRBV19,TRBD1,TGTGCCAGTAGTCGTGACAGGGGGACCTCGGGCTACACCTTC,CASSRDRGTSGYTF
.,TRBJ2-1,TRBV27,.,TGTGCCAGCAGTTTAATGGTTACGGGAGCCCGTTACAATGAGCAGTTCTTC,CASSLMVTGARYNEQFF
.,TRBJ2-5,TRBV4-1,.,TGCGCCAGCAGCCAGGATCTAGGGCGGGGAGAAGAGACCCAGTACTTC,CASSQDLGRGEETQYF
.,TRBJ2-7,TRBV10-3,.,TGTGCCATCAGTGACCTAGCGACCTACGAGCAGTACTTC,CAISDLATYEQYF
.,TRBJ2-3,TRBV2,.,TGTGCCAGCCGCTGGGGGGGGGCCTTCACAGATACGCAGTATTTT,CASRWGGAFTDTQYF
.,TRBJ1-2,TRBV9,TRBD1,TGTGCCAGCAGCGCCTTCATAGGACAGGGGATCTATGGCTACACCTTC,CASSAFIGQGIYGYTF
.,TRBJ2-5,TRBV19,TRBD2,TGTGCCAGTAGTATAAACTCTAGCGGTAGGAAGACCCAGTACTTC,CASSINSSGRKTQYF
few,TRBJ1-3,TRBV28,.,TGTGCCAGCGTCCCTAGGCCGGGGAGTGGAAACACCATATATTTT,CASVPRPGSGNTIYF
.,TRBJ2-7,TRBV27,TRBD2,TGTGCCAGCAGTCCCTGGACGGGACTAGCGGGATTCTACGAGCAGTACTTC,CASSPWTGLAGFYEQYF
.,TRBJ2-1,TRBV5-4,TRBD2,TGTGCCAGCAGCTCAAAAGCGGGAGGGGTCAATGAGCAGTTCTTC,CASSSKAGGVNEQFF
once,TRBJ1-3,TRBV18,.,TGTGCCAGCTCACCCAAGACAGCAAACACCATATATTTT,CASSPKTANTIYF
once,TRBJ1-2,TRBV7-9,.,TGTGCCAGCAGCCAGCGGGGGTTCCAAGAAGGCTACACCTTC,CASSQRGFQEGYTF
.,TRBJ2-2,TRBV19,TRBD2,TGTGCCAGTAGTATCCCCGGGGGGGCCGGCACCGGGGAGCTGTTTTTT,CASSIPGGAGTGELFF
.,TRBJ2-5,TRBV5-1,.,TGCGCCAGCAGCGGCGGAGGCGGGGGCCCTGGGGAGACCCAGTACTTC,CASSGGGGGPGETQYF
.,TRBJ2-1,TRBV11-2,TRBD1,TGTGCCAGCAGCTTGGGGGTACAGGGGGCAGGGGTCTACAATGAGCAGTTCTTC,CASSLGVQGAGVYNEQFF
.,TRBJ2-5,TRBV7-9,.,TGTGCCAGCAGCTCGGGGTGGGGGGACGAAGAGACCCAGTACTTC,CASSSGWGDEETQYF
.,TRBJ2-1,TRBV13,.,TGTGCCAGCAGCAACAGGTTAAGCTCCTACAATGAGCAGTTCTTC,CASSNRLSSYNEQFF
.,TRBJ1-1,TRBV7-9,.,TGTACCAGCAGCAGAAGACAAGTGGAGAACACTGAAGCTTTCTTT,CTSSRRQVENTEAFF
.,TRBJ2-6,TRBV29-1,.,TGCAGCGTAGACGACAACTCTGGGGCCAACGTCCTGACTTTC,CSVDDNSGANVLTF
.,TRBJ1-4,TRBV2,.,TGTGCCAGCAGAAACGAGGTTCTTAATGAAAAACTGTTTTTT,CASRNEVLNEKLFF
.,TRBJ2-2,TRBV6-4,TRBD1,TGTGCCAGCCGTCCGAGGGGGCATGACACCGGGGAGCTGTTTTTT,CASRPRGHDTGELFF
few,TRBJ2-3,TRBV28,.,TGTGCCAGCAGTCCCAGGGGTACGCAGTATTTT,CASSPRGTQYF
.,TRBJ1-1,TRBV27,.,TGTGCCAGCAGTTTATCCCTGGCAGCAGAGGGTACTGAAGCTTTCTTT,CASSLSLAAEGTEAFF
once,TRBJ1-1,TRBV5-5,TRBD1,TGTGCCAGCACCTTTGCAGGGGGAGGAACTGAAGCTTTCTTT,CASTFAGGGTEAFF
.,TRBJ2-2,TRBV6-1,TRBD1,TGTGCCAGCAGTGCGGGACAGGGGTTAACCGGGGAGCTGTTTTTT,CASSAGQGLTGELFF
.,TRBJ1-2,TRBV28,TRBD1,TGTGCCAGCAGTCCCTGGGGGCGGGACAGGGCTAACTATGGCTACACCTTC,CASSPWGRDRANYGYTF
.,TRBJ2-1,TRBV6-1,TRBD2,TGTGCCAGCCGCTCGGGGCGGGGGTCCTACAATGAGCAGTTCTTC,CASRSGRGSYNEQFF
.,TRBJ2-3,TRBV9,TRBD1,TGTGCCAGCAGCGTAGTCGGGGACAGGGGTACGGATACGCAGTATTTT,CASSVVGDRGTDTQYF